This is a list of T cell receptor beta chains from one sample in a study of siplizumab effects on memory and regulatory T cells. Sequenced by immunoSEQ multiplex PCR; TCRdb stores in-frame clones only, minus some. The sample lists approximately 100,000 clones; 80% to 95% were seen once. Source material: non-Treg CD4+ T cells sorted from blood. These receptors were taken from a human donor in good health. CDR3s include the opening cysteine and the closing phenylalanine or tryptophan. A D gene is named only where the DNA matches it firmly. Some rows have no size entry. The others give once, few or many, or a class for an expanded clone.

TRBD1	TRBV6-5	TRBJ1-4	.	TGTGCCAGCAGTTACTCGAGAGGGGGCGCGGGAGAAAAACTGTTTTTT	CASSYSRGGAGEKLFF
TRBD2	TRBV2	TRBJ2-5	.	TGTGCCAGCAGTCCCCGGTTACTAGCGGGGGCCCCAGAGACCCAGTACTTC	CASSPRLLAGAPETQYF
.	TRBV27	TRBJ2-1	.	TGTGCCAGCACCTTTGTAGGGTCCTACAATGAGCAGTTCTTC	CASTFVGSYNEQFF
TRBD1	TRBV7-9	TRBJ1-5	once	TGTGCCAGCAGCGACGGGACAGGGGCCTCTAGCAATCAGCCCCAGCATTTT	CASSDGTGASSNQPQHF
.	TRBV6-4	TRBJ1-1	.	TGTGCCAGCAGTGTTTCCCAGCCTGAAGCTTTCTTT	CASSVSQPEAFF
TRBD1	TRBV5-6	TRBJ2-2	.	TGTGCCAGCAGCACTCTGGGACAGAAAACCGGGGAGCTGTTTTTT	CASSTLGQKTGELFF
.	TRBV20-1	TRBJ1-1	.	TGCAGTGCTAGGCTTCTTAGTGAAGCTTTCTTT	CSARLLSEAFF
TRBD2	TRBV4-3	TRBJ2-7	.	TGCGCCAGCAGCCTATGGCGGGGGGCCTACGAGCAGTACTTC	CASSLWRGAYEQYF
TRBD2	TRBV30	TRBJ2-3	.	TGTGCCTGGAACCCCGGGACTAGCGGGGGTATAGATACGCAGTATTTT	CAWNPGTSGGIDTQYF
.	TRBV12-5	TRBJ1-3	.	TGTGCTAGTGAGCCAAGCTCTGGAAACACCATATATTTT	CASEPSSGNTIYF
.	TRBV2	TRBJ2-5	.	TGTGCCAGCAGTGGGACGGGGAAGACCCAGTACTTC	CASSGTGKTQYF